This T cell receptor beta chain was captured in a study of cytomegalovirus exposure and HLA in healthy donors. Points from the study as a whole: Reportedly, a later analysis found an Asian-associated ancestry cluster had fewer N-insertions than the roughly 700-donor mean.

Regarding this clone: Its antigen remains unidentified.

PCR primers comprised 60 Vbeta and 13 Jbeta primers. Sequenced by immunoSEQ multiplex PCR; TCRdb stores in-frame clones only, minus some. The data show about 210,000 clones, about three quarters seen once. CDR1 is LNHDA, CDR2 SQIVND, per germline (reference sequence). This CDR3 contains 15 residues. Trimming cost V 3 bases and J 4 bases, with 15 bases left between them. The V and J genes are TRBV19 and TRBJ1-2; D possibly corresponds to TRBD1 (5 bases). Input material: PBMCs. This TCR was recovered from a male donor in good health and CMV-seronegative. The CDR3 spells CASSMTQGFLYGYTF. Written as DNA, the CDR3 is TGTGCCAGTAGTATGACCCAGGGATTTCTCTATGGCTACACCTTC.